The rows below give T cell receptor beta chains drawn from one sample of a study of tumor-infiltrating lymphocytes in primary liver carcinoma. TCRdb itself ran the multiplex PCR reads through MiXCR, one entry per CDR3 protein. Of just over 300,000 distinct CDR3 sequences in the sample, 50% to 60% are singletons; the top ten hold about 17%. The source material was peripheral blood. The receptor set was obtained from a woman aged 25-40 years with primary liver carcinoma and hepatitis B virus infection. Both conserved end residues are part of each CDR3. D genes are given only for firm matches. Not every row has a clone size; where given, it reads once, few, many or a size class.

d_call: .; clone_size: few; v_call: TRBV4-2; j_call: TRBJ2-1; cdr3_aa: CASSQVDVINEQFF; cdr3_nt: TGTGCCAGCAGCCAAGTGGACGTAATTAATGAGCAGTTCTTC
d_call: .; clone_size: .; v_call: TRBV5-5; j_call: TRBJ2-7; cdr3_aa: CVSSLVQGTPYELYF; cdr3_nt: TGTGTCAGCAGCTTGGTGCAGGGAACGCCCTACGAGCTGTACTTC
d_call: .; clone_size: few; v_call: TRBV4-1; j_call: TRBJ1-6; cdr3_aa: CASSPFPGPANSPLHF; cdr3_nt: TGCGCCAGCAGCCCCTTTCCGGGACCGGCTAATTCACCCCTCCACTTT
d_call: TRBD2; clone_size: .; v_call: TRBV6-5; j_call: TRBJ2-3; cdr3_aa: CASSYSNLLTSKTQYF; cdr3_nt: TGTGCCAGCAGTTACTCGAACCTACTGACTAGCAAAACGCAGTATTTT
d_call: TRBD2; clone_size: .; v_call: TRBV7-8; j_call: TRBJ2-1; cdr3_aa: CASSLAQLSAGANEQFF; cdr3_nt: TGTGCCAGCAGCTTAGCCCAGTTAAGCGCGGGAGCCAATGAGCAGTTCTTC
d_call: .; clone_size: .; v_call: TRBV5-5; j_call: TRBJ2-4; cdr3_aa: CASVQGLGAKNIQYF; cdr3_nt: TGTGCCAGCGTACAGGGTTTGGGGGCCAAAAACATTCAGTACTTC
d_call: .; clone_size: .; v_call: TRBV6-1; j_call: TRBJ2-6; cdr3_aa: CARSDTSSGANVLTF; cdr3_nt: TGTGCCAGGAGTGATACGAGCTCCGGGGCCAACGTCCTGACTTTC
d_call: .; clone_size: .; v_call: TRBV4-1; j_call: TRBJ1-5; cdr3_aa: CASSQEGKGRGQPQHF; cdr3_nt: TGCGCCAGCAGCCAGGAGGGTAAGGGGCGAGGTCAGCCCCAGCATTTT
d_call: .; clone_size: .; v_call: TRBV29-1; j_call: TRBJ2-7; cdr3_aa: CNVAGGGYEQYF; cdr3_nt: TGCAACGTTGCAGGAGGGGGCTACGAACAGTACTTC
d_call: TRBD2; clone_size: many; v_call: TRBV29-1; j_call: TRBJ2-7; cdr3_aa: CSVSGTSTDEQYF; cdr3_nt: TGCAGCGTCTCCGGGACTAGCACCGACGAGCAGTACTTC
d_call: .; clone_size: many; v_call: TRBV6-2/TRBV6-3; j_call: TRBJ2-5; cdr3_aa: CASSYTGNSGETQYF; cdr3_nt: TGTGCCAGCAGTTACACCGGGAATAGCGGAGAGACCCAGTACTTC
d_call: TRBD1; clone_size: .; v_call: TRBV11-2; j_call: TRBJ2-5; cdr3_aa: CASRLDRDSGETQYF; cdr3_nt: TGTGCCAGCAGACTTGACAGGGATTCAGGCGAGACCCAGTACTTC
d_call: TRBD1; clone_size: .; v_call: TRBV7-9; j_call: TRBJ1-2; cdr3_aa: CASSQGETNEGYTF; cdr3_nt: TGTGCCAGCAGCCAGGGGGAAACTAATGAAGGCTACACCTTC
d_call: .; clone_size: .; v_call: TRBV28; j_call: TRBJ2-5; cdr3_aa: CASSLGLAGSQETQHF; cdr3_nt: TGTGCCAGCAGTTTGGGACTGGCCGGATCCCAAGAGACCCAGCACTTC
d_call: .; clone_size: many; v_call: TRBV12-3/TRBV12-4; j_call: TRBJ1-3; cdr3_aa: CASSFVPGPSSGNTIYF; cdr3_nt: TGTGCCAGCAGTTTCGTCCCGGGACCTAGCTCTGGAAACACCATATATTTT
d_call: .; clone_size: once; v_call: TRBV4-2; j_call: TRBJ2-1; cdr3_aa: CTSSMGRDNEQFF; cdr3_nt: TGTACCAGCAGCATGGGAAGGGACAATGAGCAGTTCTTC
d_call: TRBD1; clone_size: .; v_call: TRBV12-3/TRBV12-4; j_call: TRBJ1-4; cdr3_aa: CVSSTGGVTNEKLFF; cdr3_nt: TGTGTCAGCAGTACAGGGGGCGTCACTAATGAAAAACTGTTTTTT
d_call: TRBD2; clone_size: .; v_call: TRBV5-1; j_call: TRBJ2-7; cdr3_aa: CASSTATSGIGKQYF; cdr3_nt: TGCGCCAGCAGCACGGCGACTAGCGGGATAGGGAAGCAGTACTTC
d_call: TRBD2; clone_size: once; v_call: TRBV12-3/TRBV12-4; j_call: TRBJ2-1; cdr3_aa: CASTLPGGPYNEQFF; cdr3_nt: TGTGCCAGCACCCTGCCGGGAGGGCCCTACAATGAGCAGTTCTTC
d_call: .; clone_size: .; v_call: TRBV6-6; j_call: TRBJ2-1; cdr3_aa: CASSYGGSDNEQFF; cdr3_nt: TGTGCCAGCAGTTACGGGGGGTCGGACAATGAGCAGTTCTTC
d_call: TRBD1; clone_size: many; v_call: TRBV29-1; j_call: TRBJ2-5; cdr3_aa: CSVEDRGRRSETQYF; cdr3_nt: TGCAGCGTTGAGGACAGGGGGCGGCGAAGCGAGACCCAGTACTTC
d_call: TRBD2; clone_size: .; v_call: TRBV11-2; j_call: TRBJ2-3; cdr3_aa: CASSLYLAGVVTDTQYF; cdr3_nt: TGTGCCAGCAGCTTATACCTAGCGGGAGTAGTTACAGATACGCAGTATTTT
d_call: TRBD2; clone_size: once; v_call: TRBV11-2; j_call: TRBJ2-7; cdr3_aa: CAISLAGTSGLLAYF; cdr3_nt: TGTGCCATCAGCTTAGCTGGGACTAGCGGCCTCTTGGCGTACTTC
d_call: .; clone_size: .; v_call: TRBV5-1; j_call: TRBJ1-1; cdr3_aa: CASTLRYSEGEAFF; cdr3_nt: TGCGCCAGCACCTTGAGGTATTCTGAGGGGGAAGCTTTCTTT
d_call: .; clone_size: .; v_call: TRBV11-3; j_call: TRBJ1-5; cdr3_aa: CASSSWGGDGGTYTQHF; cdr3_nt: TGTGCCAGCAGCTCCTGGGGGGGAGATGGAGGGACATATACGCAGCATTTT
d_call: .; clone_size: many; v_call: TRBV6-5; j_call: TRBJ1-1; cdr3_aa: CASSLNRDTNTEAFF; cdr3_nt: TGTGCCAGCAGTTTGAACCGGGACACTAACACTGAAGCTTTCTTT
d_call: .; clone_size: few; v_call: TRBV6-5; j_call: TRBJ1-2; cdr3_aa: CASSPRTGLSIGGYTF; cdr3_nt: TGTGCCAGCAGCCCCCGGACGGGTTTAAGTATCGGTGGCTACACCTTC
d_call: .; clone_size: many; v_call: TRBV10-2; j_call: TRBJ2-2; cdr3_aa: CASIYPGAYTGELFF; cdr3_nt: TGCGCCAGCATTTATCCCGGAGCCTACACCGGGGAGCTGTTTTTT
d_call: .; clone_size: .; v_call: TRBV29-1; j_call: TRBJ2-2; cdr3_aa: CSVEASRRAGLARELFF; cdr3_nt: TGCAGCGTTGAAGCTAGCAGGAGGGCCGGTTTGGCCCGGGAGCTGTTTTTT
d_call: TRBD2; clone_size: .; v_call: TRBV30; j_call: TRBJ2-5; cdr3_aa: CAWSVAGGEAQYF; cdr3_nt: TGTGCCTGGAGCGTGGCGGGAGGGGAGGCCCAGTACTTC
d_call: .; clone_size: .; v_call: TRBV2; j_call: TRBJ2-1; cdr3_aa: CASSEDPRYNEQFF; cdr3_nt: TGTGCCAGCAGTGAAGATCCGCGTTACAATGAGCAGTTCTTC
d_call: .; clone_size: .; v_call: TRBV14; j_call: TRBJ2-7; cdr3_aa: CASSQASTYEQYF; cdr3_nt: TGTGCCAGCAGCCAAGCCTCTACCTACGAGCAGTACTTC
d_call: TRBD1; clone_size: many; v_call: TRBV6-5; j_call: TRBJ2-7; cdr3_aa: CASSYRPTGRSEQYF; cdr3_nt: TGTGCCAGCAGTTATCGCCCGACAGGGCGAAGTGAGCAGTACTTC
d_call: .; clone_size: many; v_call: TRBV4-2; j_call: TRBJ1-2; cdr3_aa: CASSQDRGVAYGYTF; cdr3_nt: TGTGCCAGCAGCCAAGATCGTGGGGTAGCCTATGGCTACACCTTC
d_call: .; clone_size: many; v_call: TRBV11-2; j_call: TRBJ1-5; cdr3_aa: CASSPGMGSYSNQPQHF; cdr3_nt: TGTGCCAGCAGCCCGGGAATGGGCAGTTATAGCAATCAGCCCCAGCATTTT
d_call: .; clone_size: many; v_call: TRBV12-3/TRBV12-4; j_call: TRBJ2-1; cdr3_aa: CASTIHGARTYNEQFF; cdr3_nt: TGTGCCAGCACCATACACGGGGCTAGAACCTACAATGAGCAGTTCTTC
d_call: .; clone_size: .; v_call: TRBV11-2; j_call: TRBJ2-7; cdr3_aa: CACSITGDSYEQYF; cdr3_nt: TGTGCCTGCAGCATAACGGGGGATTCCTACGAGCAGTACTTC
d_call: .; clone_size: many; v_call: TRBV11-2; j_call: TRBJ1-1; cdr3_aa: CASSPSAGSGAFF; cdr3_nt: TGTGCCAGCAGCCCTAGCGCCGGTTCCGGAGCTTTCTTT
d_call: .; clone_size: .; v_call: TRBV11-2; j_call: TRBJ2-7; cdr3_aa: CASSLGVQGRYEQYF; cdr3_nt: TGTGCCAGTAGCTTAGGAGTCCAGGGAAGGTACGAGCAGTACTTC
d_call: .; clone_size: .; v_call: TRBV4-3; j_call: TRBJ2-7; cdr3_aa: CVSSQEFMELEYEQYF; cdr3_nt: TGCGTCAGCAGCCAAGAGTTTATGGAACTAGAATACGAGCAGTACTTC
d_call: TRBD1; clone_size: few; v_call: TRBV6-6; j_call: TRBJ2-7; cdr3_aa: CASSYGPQGAAYEQYF; cdr3_nt: TGTGCCAGCAGTTACGGCCCTCAGGGGGCTGCGTACGAGCAGTACTTC
d_call: TRBD1; clone_size: many; v_call: TRBV29-1; j_call: TRBJ1-2; cdr3_aa: CSVGLGQGYTF; cdr3_nt: TGCAGCGTTGGGTTGGGACAGGGGTACACCTTC
d_call: .; clone_size: .; v_call: TRBV14; j_call: TRBJ2-3; cdr3_aa: CASSQEVRGLAGPRTDTQYF; cdr3_nt: TGTGCCAGCAGCCAAGAGGTTCGGGGGCTTGCGGGGCCCCGCACAGATACGCAGTATTTT
d_call: .; clone_size: .; v_call: TRBV4-1; j_call: TRBJ2-3; cdr3_aa: CASSQDRRPVTDTQYF; cdr3_nt: TGCGCCAGCAGCCAAGATCGGCGGCCCGTCACAGATACGCAGTATTTT
d_call: TRBD2; clone_size: .; v_call: TRBV28; j_call: TRBJ2-7; cdr3_aa: CASRGLGPYEQYF; cdr3_nt: TGTGCCAGCAGAGGACTAGGTCCCTACGAGCAGTACTTC
d_call: .; clone_size: few; v_call: TRBV14; j_call: TRBJ2-7; cdr3_aa: CASSQGLEQEQYF; cdr3_nt: TGTGCCAGCAGCCAAGGATTGGAACAGGAGCAGTACTTC
d_call: .; clone_size: few; v_call: TRBV28; j_call: TRBJ2-7; cdr3_aa: CASTGSSYEQYF; cdr3_nt: TGTGCCAGCACGGGGAGCTCCTACGAGCAGTACTTC
d_call: .; clone_size: .; v_call: TRBV6-1; j_call: TRBJ1-2; cdr3_aa: CASSDIQAAYGYIF; cdr3_nt: TGTGCCAGCAGTGACATACAGGCAGCCTATGGCTACATCTTC
d_call: .; clone_size: many; v_call: TRBV11-2; j_call: TRBJ2-1; cdr3_aa: CASSTWAEQFF; cdr3_nt: TGTGCCAGCAGTACATGGGCCGAGCAGTTCTTC
d_call: .; clone_size: .; v_call: TRBV5-6; j_call: TRBJ1-2; cdr3_aa: CASSQDQAYGYTF; cdr3_nt: TGTGCCAGCAGCCAAGACCAGGCTTATGGCTACACCTTC
d_call: .; clone_size: .; v_call: TRBV5-5; j_call: TRBJ2-7; cdr3_aa: CASSLFGAGPYEQYF; cdr3_nt: TGTGCCAGCAGCTTGTTTGGGGCAGGACCCTACGAGCAGTACTTC